This TCR beta chain is drawn from a study of beta chain features in type 1 diabetes. Study-level findings and limits: When VDJ junctions were examined, type 1 diabetes patients showed fewer insertions and more deletions. Moderately but significantly shorter TCRB CDR3s were found in Type 1 diabetes patients in all four CD4+ subsets.

Isolation of CD4+ naive, central memory, regulatory and stem cell-like memory cells was achieved by sorting via CD45RO/CCR7/CD25/CD127/CD95/CD27. This clone was counted many times. Its antigen is not identified. J lost 1 base, V lost 0 bases, and 3 bases had no gene match. CDR1 is SGHNT and CDR2 is YYREEE in the germline V gene (reference sequence). This CDR3 comprises 18 residues. Sequencing targeted expressed TCRB transcripts, as all isolated RNA had been reverse transcribed. Repertoires were generated with immunoSEQ multiplex PCR, while TCRdb's copy carries only in-frame clones and drops some. The table has about 150,000 clones, 10% seen once; the top ten hold under 0.55%.

The sample comprised central memory CD4+ T cells from blood. The chain employs TRBV5-4 and TRBJ2-2, with 13 bases lining up with TRBD2. This receptor was taken from a man under 40 with type 1 diabetes. The CDR3 sequence is CASSLGLAGGRNTGELFF. Here the CDR3 DNA reads TGTGCCAGCAGCTTGGGACTAGCGGGAGGAAGGAACACCGGGGAGCTGTTTTTT.